This is a list of T cell receptor beta chains from one sample in a study of early stage breast cancer tumors. Some clones are missing from TCRdb's copy, which holds only in-frame ones; the method was immunoSEQ multiplex PCR. The sample holds some 24,000 clones, about 70% seen once. The specimen sequenced was breast tumor tissue. All receptors derive from a person aged 60 to 70 with breast cancer. Each CDR3 is given with its conserved first and last residue. A D gene is named only where the DNA matches it firmly. Size is omitted from some rows. Given values are once, few, many or a class for expanded clones.

J | D | size | V | DNA | CDR3
TRBJ1-5 | - | - | TRBV19 | TGTGCCAGTAGCCTAGACGACAGCTACAATCAGCCCCAGCATTTT | CASSLDDSYNQPQHF
TRBJ1-2 | TRBD1 | few | TRBV28 | TGTGCCAGCAGCCCCGGGACAGTAGAGTATGGCTACACCTTC | CASSPGTVEYGYTF
TRBJ1-3 | - | few | TRBV28 | TGTGCCAGCAGTTTGCCCGGGACTTACAACACCATATATTTT | CASSLPGTYNTIYF
TRBJ1-1 | TRBD1 | - | TRBV13 | TGTGCCAGCAGCCCCGGGACAGGCAACAAAGAAGCTTTCTTT | CASSPGTGNKEAFF
TRBJ2-5 | - | - | TRBV11-2 | TGTGCCAGCGGTGGCAGGGGAGAGACCCAGTACTTC | CASGGRGETQYF
TRBJ2-7 | TRBD1 | - | TRBV5-6 | TGTGCCAGCAGCTCCACCGGGACAGATGGATACGAGCAGTACTTC | CASSSTGTDGYEQYF
TRBJ2-1 | TRBD2 | few | TRBV7-6 | TGTGCCAGCAGCTTAGCTAGCGGGAGAAACAATGAGCAGTTCTTC | CASSLASGRNNEQFF
TRBJ2-2 | TRBD1 | - | TRBV28 | TGTGCCAGCAGGCTCCCCGGGACAGGGTTCACCGGGGAGCTGTTTTTT | CASRLPGTGFTGELFF
TRBJ2-3 | - | - | TRBV10-3 | TGTGCCATCAGCGAGGGAGCGGCAGATACGCAGTATTTT | CAISEGAADTQYF
TRBJ2-1 | - | - | TRBV10-3 | TGTGCCATCGCAGGGCAAAATGAGCAGTTCTTC | CAIAGQNEQFF
TRBJ2-7 | TRBD1 | medium-sized | TRBV5-8 | TGTGCCAGCAGCTTGGGCGGACAGGGGGCTAGCGAGCAGTACTTC | CASSLGGQGASEQYF
TRBJ2-7 | - | many | TRBV11-3 | TGTGCCAGCAGAGACCGCACAGGGTCGACGTACGAGCAGTACTTC | CASRDRTGSTYEQYF
TRBJ2-7 | TRBD1 | few | TRBV2 | TGTGCCAGCAGTGTTTCGCAGGGGGCGAGGGAGCAGTACTTC | CASSVSQGAREQYF
TRBJ2-2 | - | once | TRBV19 | TGTGCCAGTTCGGCCTCCGACATCCCCGGGGAGCTGTTTTTT | CASSASDIPGELFF
TRBJ2-7 | - | - | TRBV18 | TGTGCCAGCTCACTTTCATCTACCTACGAGCAGTACTTC | CASSLSSTYEQYF
TRBJ2-7 | TRBD1 | few | TRBV4-1 | TGCGCCAGCAGCCCAAACCCGGGGACAGGCATTTACGAGCAGTACTTC | CASSPNPGTGIYEQYF
TRBJ2-7 | TRBD1 | - | TRBV2 | TGTGCCAGCAGTGAAAGCGCGGGGGACAGGGAGTACTTC | CASSESAGDREYF
TRBJ2-7 | TRBD1 | - | TRBV18 | TGTGCCAGCTCACGACCGACAGGGGTAACCGACGAGCAGTACTTC | CASSRPTGVTDEQYF
TRBJ2-1 | - | - | TRBV5-1 | TGCGCCAGCAGACCTGACAGTCACAATGAGCAGTTCTTC | CASRPDSHNEQFF
TRBJ2-7 | TRBD1 | - | TRBV4-3 | TGCGCCAGCAGCCAAGATAGGACAGGGGGCCTTCTTTCGTCCGAGCAGTACTTC | CASSQDRTGGLLSSEQYF
TRBJ2-3 | TRBD2 | - | TRBV2 | TGTGCCAGCAGGGGGGGGACTAGCGGGAGATCGGCAGATACGCAGTATTTT | CASRGGTSGRSADTQYF
TRBJ2-7 | TRBD1 | - | TRBV15 | TGTGCCACCAGCAGAGATCGGACAGGGGGCGCAAGTTGGTGGTCCTACGAGCAGTACTTC | CATSRDRTGGASWWSYEQYF
TRBJ1-1 | - | few | TRBV4-1 | TGCGCCAGCAGCCTCGCGACAACCAACACTGAAGCTTTCTTT | CASSLATTNTEAFF
TRBJ2-1 | TRBD1 | few | TRBV19 | TGTGCCAGTAGTATGGGCAGGGGGCCTTATGAGCAGTTCTTC | CASSMGRGPYEQFF
TRBJ2-1 | TRBD1 | - | TRBV5-1 | TGCGCCAGCAGCCTGAGGACAGGGGAAGTCAATGAGCAGTTCTTC | CASSLRTGEVNEQFF
TRBJ1-5 | TRBD1 | - | TRBV4-2 | TGTGCCAGCAGCTTGTACCAGGGGGCCTTCAATCAGCCCCAGCATTTT | CASSLYQGAFNQPQHF
TRBJ2-7 | TRBD2 | few | TRBV5-4 | TGTGCCAGCAGTCGACAGGGACTAGCGGGAGTTGAGCAGTACTTC | CASSRQGLAGVEQYF
TRBJ2-7 | TRBD2 | - | TRBV28 | TGTGCCAGCAGTATAGCGGGAGGGATCTACGAGCAGTACTTC | CASSIAGGIYEQYF
TRBJ2-7 | - | - | TRBV19 | TGTGCCAGTACCCAAGGCAGGGGAGGGTCCTACGAGCAGTACTTC | CASTQGRGGSYEQYF
TRBJ2-3 | - | - | TRBV7-9 | TGTGCCAGCAGCCGCCGGGCAGATACGCAGTATTTT | CASSRRADTQYF
TRBJ1-1 | TRBD1 | - | TRBV30 | TGTGCCGGCAGGACAGGGCGGAACACTGAAGCTTTCTTT | CAGRTGRNTEAFF
TRBJ2-1 | TRBD2 | - | TRBV11-3 | TGTGCCAGCAGCTGGGGACTAGCGGGAGCAACGTACAATGAGCAGTTCTTC | CASSWGLAGATYNEQFF
TRBJ2-7 | TRBD1 | few | TRBV5-6 | TGTGCCAGCAGCTTGCTCGGGACAGGGAACTCCTACGAGCAGTACTTC | CASSLLGTGNSYEQYF
TRBJ2-1 | TRBD2 | - | TRBV18 | TGTGCCAGCTCACCACCCTGGACTAGCGGTAGCTCCTACAATGAGCAGTTCTTC | CASSPPWTSGSSYNEQFF
TRBJ2-7 | TRBD1 | few | TRBV5-5 | TGTGCCAGCAGCTTCGTTGGACAGGCAACCTACGAGCAGTACTTC | CASSFVGQATYEQYF
TRBJ2-2 | - | - | TRBV5-6 | TGTGCCAGCAGCTTGGCAGGGCGAGTCGGGGAGCTGTTTTTT | CASSLAGRVGELFF
TRBJ2-1 | - | - | TRBV11-3 | TGTGCCAGCAGCCCAGAGGGTAGGGAAGAGCAGTTCTTC | CASSPEGREEQFF
TRBJ2-7 | TRBD2 | - | TRBV7-2 | TGTGCCAGCAGCGGAACCGGGACTAGCGGGAGCCGCGCCTACGAGCAGTACTTC | CASSGTGTSGSRAYEQYF
TRBJ2-7 | TRBD2 | - | TRBV9 | TGTGCCAGCAGCCCGAACGGAGCTAGCGGTTACGAGCAGTACTTC | CASSPNGASGYEQYF
TRBJ2-7 | TRBD2 | - | TRBV30 | TGTGCCGTAGGGAGGGGCGAGCAGTACTTC | CAVGRGEQYF
TRBJ2-2 | - | - | TRBV5-4 | TGTGCCAGCAGTTCCGCCTCTAGCGTGTTGGGGGAGCTGTTTTTT | CASSSASSVLGELFF
TRBJ2-7 | - | - | TRBV29-1 | TGCAGCGTTGAAGATCTTGCGGGCCCCCGGGGGCAGTACTTC | CSVEDLAGPRGQYF
TRBJ2-3 | TRBD2 | - | TRBV11-2 | TGTGCCAGCAGCCTCGGGACTAGCGGGAGCCCTACAGATACGCAGTATTTT | CASSLGTSGSPTDTQYF
TRBJ1-5 | - | - | TRBV5-1 | TGCGCCAGCAGCTTGGAGGTTGGCGGAAATCAGCCCCAGCATTTT | CASSLEVGGNQPQHF
TRBJ2-1 | - | - | TRBV7-8 | TGTGCCAGCAGAGTGGGGCAGCACAATGAGCAGTTCTTC | CASRVGQHNEQFF
TRBJ2-5 | - | - | TRBV7-3 | TGTGCCAGCAGCTTAAGGGGGGACTTTGGGGAGACCCAGTACTTC | CASSLRGDFGETQYF
TRBJ1-2 | - | - | TRBV7-2 | TGTGCCAGCAGCATTGGGTCGTCCCGGGGGGATGGCTACACCTTC | CASSIGSSRGDGYTF
TRBJ1-2 | TRBD1 | - | TRBV28 | TGTGCCAGCAGTTTATCCCCCGGGACAGGGGGCTATGGCTACACCTTC | CASSLSPGTGGYGYTF
TRBJ2-3 | TRBD2 | few | TRBV6-6 | TGTGCCAGCAGAATTAGCGGGATTGGTACAGATACGCAGTATTTT | CASRISGIGTDTQYF
TRBJ2-7 | - | - | TRBV4-3 | TGCGCCAGCAGCCAAGATAGTTACGCTCGGTCACTAGAGCCATACGAGCAGTACTTC | CASSQDSYARSLEPYEQYF
TRBJ2-7 | TRBD1 | once | TRBV5-8 | TGTGCCGATACCAGGACAGGATTCTACGAGCAGTACTTC | CADTRTGFYEQYF